These 9 T cell receptor beta chains came from one sample sequenced in a study of blood T cells in healthy people across ages (dated by TCRdb to 2015 to 2017). Library preparation used 5' RACE. For sequencing, an Illumina HiSeq 2500 was employed. A second PCR of roughly 7 to 12 cycles was run with a J-beta primer mix and a sample-barcoded 5' primer. TCRdb handled the public reads itself, with Q25 trimming in fastp and clone calling in MiXCR, and kept productive beta chains. When rows share a CDR3 protein, they turn into one entry using the most common DNA and genes. The sample profile shows 600,000 to 800,000 distinct CDR3 sequences; about 21% of them were found once. Roughly 3.9% of the sample goes to the ten largest clones. Sequencing was performed on blood. These receptors were collected from a man between 65 and 80 years old in good health.

This clonotype was detected a few times. The rearrangement joins TRBV20-1 to TRBJ2-7; TRBD2 matches at 13 bases. Losses at the gene ends were 4 bases for V and 2 bases for J; bases not matched to a gene: 8. CDR1 and CDR2 (germline): DFQATT, SNEGSKA (reference sequence). The length of the CDR3 is 16 residues. The CDR3 DNA reads TGCAGTGCTAAGCCTCGGGGACTAGCGGGAACCTACGAGCAGTACTTC. It specifies CSAKPRGLAGTYEQYF.

The V call is TRBV12-3 or TRBV12-4, the J call TRBJ2-5, with 14 bases aligning to TRBD2. CDR3 length: 16 residues. V was clipped by 7 bases and J by 9 bases; unmatched bases: 13. The CDR3 is CASIETSGRVWSAQYF. CDR3 DNA: TGTGCCAGCATCGAGACTAGCGGGAGGGTGTGGAGCGCCCAGTACTTC.

J is TRBJ2-5 and V is TRBV28; 11 bases agree with TRBD2. In germline, CDR1 is MDHEN, CDR2 SYDVKM. J lost 7 bases, V lost 4 bases, and 5 bases had no gene match. The CDR3 is 14 amino acids. The CDR3 DNA reads as TGTGCCAGCAGTTCACCAGGACTAGCGGGGACCCAGTACTTC. It specifies CASSSPGLAGTQYF.

This clonotype was seen more than once but under ten times. V usage is TRBV29-1 and J usage is TRBJ1-1; D call uncertain. The V and J ends lost 6 bases and 0 bases respectively, with 8 bases between them. In germline, CDR1 is SQVTM, CDR2 ANQGSEA. The CDR3 has 12 amino acids. The CDR3, as DNA: TGCAGCGTCGGAATGGTGAACACTGAAGCTTTCTTT. It is translated as CSVGMVNTEAFF.

The rearrangement links TRBV18 to TRBJ2-5; 8 bases line up with TRBD1. The end of the DNA fits TRBJ2-1 better, so the J call may be wrong. Germline V gene lookup returns CDR1 KGHSH and CDR2 LQKENI. This CDR3 has 14 amino acids. The CDR3 DNA reads as TGTGCCAGTAGTGAACGGGGCAGGGGGCATGAGCAGTTCTTC. Protein: CASSERGRGHEQFF.

This clonotype showed up just a few times. V and J are TRBV6-2 or TRBV6-3 and TRBJ2-1; unclear D gene. CDR3 length: 11 residues. Germline CDR1 reads MNHEY; CDR2 reads SVGEGT. Deletions cut 7 bases from V and 6 bases from J, with 7 bases between. The CDR3 bases are TGTGCCAGCATGAGGCGCAATGAGCAGTTCTTC. Translated, it gives CASMRRNEQFF.

Many counts were recorded for this clonotype. The CDR3 reads CASTPGLALNEQYF. The DNA for the CDR3 is TGTGCCAGCACTCCGGGACTAGCGCTCAACGAGCAGTACTTC. The genes are TRBV28 and TRBJ2-7, with 10 bases aligning to TRBD2. Trimming removed 7 bases from V and 5 bases from J; junction bases left unmatched: 8. Germline loops: CDR1 MDHEN, CDR2 SYDVKM. CDR3 length equals 14 residues.

The chain recombines TRBV6-2 or TRBV6-3 with TRBJ2-1; D is uncertain. V gave up 0 bases and J gave up 0 bases, with 9 bases separating them. This CDR3 contains 16 residues. Germline V gives CDR1 MNHEY, CDR2 SVGEGT. The CDR3 DNA follows: TGTGCCAGCAGTTACTCCGGAGTCCCCTCCTACAATGAGCAGTTCTTC. Residues: CASSYSGVPSYNEQFF.

The sample holds a few counts of this clonotype. The chain couples TRBV10-3 to TRBJ2-7; D remains unclear. Trimming took 8 bases from V and 0 from J, leaving 14 bases between them. Germline loops: CDR1 ENHRY, CDR2 SYGVKD. The CDR3 has 14 amino acids. The CDR3 protein is CAISQTAPSYEQYF. In DNA form, the CDR3 reads TGTGCCATCTCTCAGACCGCGCCCTCCTACGAGCAGTACTTC.